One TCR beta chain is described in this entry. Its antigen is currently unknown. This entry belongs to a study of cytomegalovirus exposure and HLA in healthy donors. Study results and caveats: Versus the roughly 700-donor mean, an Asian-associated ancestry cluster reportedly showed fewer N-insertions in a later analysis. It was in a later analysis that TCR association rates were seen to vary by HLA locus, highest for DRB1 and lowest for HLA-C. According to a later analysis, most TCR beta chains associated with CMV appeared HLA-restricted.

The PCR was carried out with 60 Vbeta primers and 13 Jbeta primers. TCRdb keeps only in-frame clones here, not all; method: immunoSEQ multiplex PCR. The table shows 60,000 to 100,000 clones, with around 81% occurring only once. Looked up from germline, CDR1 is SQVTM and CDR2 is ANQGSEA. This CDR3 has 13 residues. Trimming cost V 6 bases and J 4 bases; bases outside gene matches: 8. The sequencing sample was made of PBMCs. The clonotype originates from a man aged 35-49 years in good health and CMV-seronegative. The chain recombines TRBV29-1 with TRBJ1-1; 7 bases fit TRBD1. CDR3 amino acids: CSVSDRLVTEAFF. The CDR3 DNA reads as TGCAGCGTCTCGGACAGGTTGGTCACTGAAGCTTTCTTT.